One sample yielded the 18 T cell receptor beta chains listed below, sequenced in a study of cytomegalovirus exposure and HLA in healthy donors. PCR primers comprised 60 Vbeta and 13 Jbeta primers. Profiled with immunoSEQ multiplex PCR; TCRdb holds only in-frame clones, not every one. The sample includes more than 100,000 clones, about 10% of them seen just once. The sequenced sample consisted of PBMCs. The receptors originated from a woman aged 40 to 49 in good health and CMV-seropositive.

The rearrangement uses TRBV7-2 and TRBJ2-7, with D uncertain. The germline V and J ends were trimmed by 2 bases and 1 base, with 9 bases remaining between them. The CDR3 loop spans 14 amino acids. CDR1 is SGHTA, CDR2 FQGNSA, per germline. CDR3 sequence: CASSLSANSYEQYF. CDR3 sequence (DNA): TGTGCCAGCAGCTTATCAGCGAATTCCTACGAGCAGTACTTC.

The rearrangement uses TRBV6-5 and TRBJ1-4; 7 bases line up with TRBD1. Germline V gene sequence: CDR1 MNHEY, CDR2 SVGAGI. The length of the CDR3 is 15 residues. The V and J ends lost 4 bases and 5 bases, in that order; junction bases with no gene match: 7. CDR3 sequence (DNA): TGTGCCAGCAGTTTAAATCCAGGGGGGAATGAAAAACTGTTTTTT. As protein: CASSLNPGGNEKLFF.

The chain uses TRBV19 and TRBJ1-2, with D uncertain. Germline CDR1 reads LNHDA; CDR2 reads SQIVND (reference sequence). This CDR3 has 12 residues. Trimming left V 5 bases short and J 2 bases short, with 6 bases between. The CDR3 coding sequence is TGTGCCAGTAGTGCACAAAACTATGGCTACACCTTC. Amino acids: CASSAQNYGYTF.

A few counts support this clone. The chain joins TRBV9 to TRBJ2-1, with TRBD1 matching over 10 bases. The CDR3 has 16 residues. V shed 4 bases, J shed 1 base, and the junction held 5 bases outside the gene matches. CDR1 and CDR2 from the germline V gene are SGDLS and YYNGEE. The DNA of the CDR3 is TGTGCCAGCAGCCCCCGGGGACAGGGGTCCTACAATGAGCAGTTCTTC. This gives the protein CASSPRGQGSYNEQFF.

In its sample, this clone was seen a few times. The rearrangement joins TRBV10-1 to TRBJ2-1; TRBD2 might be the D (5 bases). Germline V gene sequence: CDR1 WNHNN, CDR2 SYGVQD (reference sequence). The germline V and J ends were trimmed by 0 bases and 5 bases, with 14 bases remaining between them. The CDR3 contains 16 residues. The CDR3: CASSESGSGYHNEQFF. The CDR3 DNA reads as TGCGCCAGCAGTGAGTCGGGAAGCGGATACCACAATGAGCAGTTCTTC.

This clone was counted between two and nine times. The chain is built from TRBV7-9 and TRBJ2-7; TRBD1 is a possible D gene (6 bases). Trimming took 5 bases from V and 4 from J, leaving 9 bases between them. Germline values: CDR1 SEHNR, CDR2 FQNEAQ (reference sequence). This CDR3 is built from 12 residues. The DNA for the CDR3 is TGTGCCAGCAGCCAACAGGGATACGAGCAGTACTTC. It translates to CASSQQGYEQYF.

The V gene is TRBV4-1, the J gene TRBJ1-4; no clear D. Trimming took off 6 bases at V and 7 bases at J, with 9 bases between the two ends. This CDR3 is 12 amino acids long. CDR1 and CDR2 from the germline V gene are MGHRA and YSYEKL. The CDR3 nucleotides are TGCGCCAGCAGAAAGACACTTGAAAAACTGTTTTTT. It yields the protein CASRKTLEKLFF.

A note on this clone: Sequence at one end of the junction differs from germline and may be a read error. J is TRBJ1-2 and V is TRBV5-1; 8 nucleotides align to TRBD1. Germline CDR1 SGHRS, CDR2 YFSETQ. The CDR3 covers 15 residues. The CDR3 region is CASGLGQGANYGYTF. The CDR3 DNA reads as TGCGCCAGCGGCTTAGGACAGGGAGCTAACTATGGCTACACCTTC.

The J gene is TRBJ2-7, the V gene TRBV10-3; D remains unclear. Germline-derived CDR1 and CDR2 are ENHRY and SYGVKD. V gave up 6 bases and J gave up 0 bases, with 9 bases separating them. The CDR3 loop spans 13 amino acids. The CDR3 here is CAISNTLSYEQYF. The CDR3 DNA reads TGTGCCATCAGCAACACGCTCTCCTACGAGCAGTACTTC.

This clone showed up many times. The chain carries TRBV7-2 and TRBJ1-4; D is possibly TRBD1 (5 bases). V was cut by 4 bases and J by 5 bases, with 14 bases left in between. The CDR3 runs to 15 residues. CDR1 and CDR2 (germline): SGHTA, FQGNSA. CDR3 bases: TGTGCCAGCAGCTCAAGATGGGGGGGAAATGAAAAACTGTTTTTT. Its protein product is CASSSRWGGNEKLFF.

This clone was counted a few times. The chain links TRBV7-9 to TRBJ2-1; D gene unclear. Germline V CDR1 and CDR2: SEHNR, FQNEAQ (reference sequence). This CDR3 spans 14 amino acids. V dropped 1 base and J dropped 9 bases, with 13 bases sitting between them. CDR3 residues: CASSLDGGLFEQFF. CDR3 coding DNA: TGTGCCAGCAGCTTAGATGGTGGGCTTTTTGAGCAGTTCTTC.

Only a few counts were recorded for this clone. The CDR3 loop reads CASSLTGQLTYEQYF. The CDR3 DNA sequence: TGTGCCAGCAGCTTAACCGGACAGCTCACCTACGAGCAGTACTTC. V usage is TRBV7-9 and J usage is TRBJ2-7; tentative D call: TRBD1 (6 bases). The CDR3 is 15 amino acids. Trimming cost V 2 bases and J 2 bases, with 13 bases left between them. The germline gives CDR1 SEHNR, CDR2 FQNEAQ (reference sequence).

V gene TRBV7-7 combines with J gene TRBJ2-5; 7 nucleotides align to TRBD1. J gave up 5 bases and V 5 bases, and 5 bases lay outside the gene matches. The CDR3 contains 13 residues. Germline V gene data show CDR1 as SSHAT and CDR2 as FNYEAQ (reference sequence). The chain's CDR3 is CASSPQGFETQYF. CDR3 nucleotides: TGTGCCAGCAGCCCACAGGGGTTTGAGACCCAGTACTTC.

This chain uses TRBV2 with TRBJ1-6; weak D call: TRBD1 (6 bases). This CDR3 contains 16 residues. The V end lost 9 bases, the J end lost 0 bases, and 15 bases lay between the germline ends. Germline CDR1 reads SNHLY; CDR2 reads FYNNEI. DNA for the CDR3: TGTGCCAGTCTATACAGGGCTAGCTCCTATAATTCACCCCTCCACTTT. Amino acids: CASLYRASSYNSPLHF.

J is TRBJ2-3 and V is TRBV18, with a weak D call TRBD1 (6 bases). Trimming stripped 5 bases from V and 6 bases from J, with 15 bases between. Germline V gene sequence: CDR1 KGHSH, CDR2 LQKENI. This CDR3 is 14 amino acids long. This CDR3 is CASSEPTQGDTQYF. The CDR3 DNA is TGTGCCAGCTCAGAGCCTACTCAGGGGGATACGCAGTATTTT.

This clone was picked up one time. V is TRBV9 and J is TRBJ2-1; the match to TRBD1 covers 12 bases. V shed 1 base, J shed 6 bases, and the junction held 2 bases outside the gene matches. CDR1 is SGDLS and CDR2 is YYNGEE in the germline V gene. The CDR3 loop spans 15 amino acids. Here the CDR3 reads CASSVLGQGANEQFF. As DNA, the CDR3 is TGTGCCAGCAGCGTACTGGGACAGGGGGCCAATGAGCAGTTCTTC.

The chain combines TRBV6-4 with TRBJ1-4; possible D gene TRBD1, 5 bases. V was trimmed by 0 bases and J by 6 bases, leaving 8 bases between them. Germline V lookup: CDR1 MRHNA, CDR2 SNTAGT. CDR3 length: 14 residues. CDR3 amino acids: CASSDSQGDEKLFF. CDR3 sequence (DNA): TGTGCCAGCAGTGACTCCCAAGGGGATGAAAAACTGTTTTTT.

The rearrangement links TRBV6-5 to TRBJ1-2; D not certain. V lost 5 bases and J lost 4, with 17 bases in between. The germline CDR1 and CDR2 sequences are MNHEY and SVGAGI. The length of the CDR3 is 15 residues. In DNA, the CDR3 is TGTGCCAGCAGTCGAACCGTCGCCGAGTTCTATGGCTACACCTTC. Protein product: CASSRTVAEFYGYTF.